The clone carrying this TCR beta chain was seen more than once but under ten times. What it recognizes is unknown. The data stem from a study of CD8+CD57+ T cells in acquired aplastic anemia. Overall study context: Yields of DNA that came from sorted CD4+ and CD8+ cells averaged around 3 ug. The study, taken as a whole, reports: Between the patient and control groups, CD8+ Simpson's diversity did not differ significantly.

For sequencing, patients were chosen who had shown expansion of CD8+CD57+ cells by flow cytometry. There were no patients without severe acquired aplastic anemia. Patients had undergone no therapy by the time their blood was sampled. CDR3 length equals 10 residues. Between the trimmed V and J ends, which lost 7 bases and 6 bases, there was a span of 5 bases. From germline, CDR1 is SNHLY and CDR2 FYNNEI. Profiling of TCR beta VDJ combinations and CDR3 sequences used genomic DNA as template. TCRdb used MiXCR to reprocess the reads, holding one entry per CDR3 protein. This sample has 180,000 or so distinct CDR3 sequences, with approximately 48% found just once.

V is TRBV2 and J is TRBJ2-3; D unresolved. The sequenced sample consisted of sorted CD4+, CD8+, or CD8+CD57+ T cells (not recorded which) from PBMCs. The clonotype comes from a human donor with aplastic anemia. CDR3 protein: CASNRDTQYF. CDR3 bases: TGTGCCAGCAATCGGGATACGCAGTATTTT.